These 6 T cell receptor beta chains originate from one sample sequenced in a study of tumor and adjacent non-tumor tissue in lung cancer. The library came from three nested PCR rounds adapted from ARM-PCR protocols. TCRdb independently ran MiXCR on the multiplex PCR reads; one entry per CDR3 protein. The table includes more than 75,000 distinct CDR3 sequences, 80% detected once. This sample's RNA came from whole unsorted tissue. This non-tumor lung sample came from over 3 cm beyond the tumor edge. Sequencing was performed on distant non-tumor lung tissue. The receptor source for this set is a man in his 60s with small cell lung cancer.

This clonotype was seen repeatedly, ten times or more. The V call is TRBV29-1, the J call TRBJ1-1; D may be TRBD1 (6 bases). Germline values: CDR1 SQVTM, CDR2 ANQGSEA. This CDR3 comprises 13 residues. V lost 5 bases and J lost 3, with 13 bases in between. This CDR3 is CSVRTAYYTEAFF. CDR3 DNA: TGCAGCGTTAGGACAGCATACTACACTGAAGCTTTCTTT.

Note on this clonotype: A read error is likely, as this CDR3 ends without the conserved phenylalanine or tryptophan. The DNA is left out, because the CDR3 cannot be placed on it with certainty; the CDR3 is given as TCRdb lists it. The V gene is TRBV6-6, the J gene TRBJ2-7; TRBD2 was called by the table and not checked on the DNA. From germline, CDR1 is MNHNY and CDR2 SVGAGI (reference sequence). The CDR3 length equals 15 residues, ends included. CDR3 protein: CASDGGTLPLYEQYA.

CDR3 coding DNA: TGTGCCAGTTTGCCAATAGAGGGAGCCCCCTCCTACAATGAGCAGTTCTTC. As protein: CASLPIEGAPSYNEQFF. V gene TRBV6-1 combines with J gene TRBJ2-1, with D maybe TRBD2 (5 bases). Germline CDR1 and CDR2: MNHNS and SASEGT. V was pared by 9 bases and J by 0 bases, with 21 bases between. The CDR3 is made up of 17 amino acids.

A note on this clonotype: Mismatch with germline at one junction end may stem from a read error. This chain links TRBV11-2 with TRBJ1-1; 9 bases align to TRBD1. The CDR3 runs to 17 residues. Germline V gives CDR1 SGHAT, CDR2 FQNNGV. CDR3 sequence: CVSSLTGGVGWNTEAFF. CDR3 sequence (DNA): TGTGTCAGCAGCTTAACAGGGGGCGTGGGTTGGAATACTGAAGCTTTCTTT.

The chain employs TRBV6-5 and TRBJ2-1, with unresolved D. V lost 0 bases and J lost 7, with 13 bases in between. CDR3 size: 15 residues. Germline CDR1 MNHEY, CDR2 SVGAGI. The CDR3 sequence: CASSYSGEMANEQFF. DNA of the CDR3: TGTGCCAGCAGTTACTCTGGGGAAATGGCTAATGAGCAGTTCTTC.

Details on this clonotype: An end of the junction does not agree with germline; a read error may underlie this. The CDR3 nucleotides read TGTGCCAGGAGTCCCCTTCTAGCGGGGGCCTACAATGGGCAGTTCTTC. Protein: CARSPLLAGAYNGQFF. The V gene is TRBV12-3 or TRBV12-4, the J gene TRBJ2-1, with 10 bases fitting TRBD2. The CDR3 contains 16 residues.